The next 3 T cell receptor beta chains were all read from a single sample in a study of shared clonotypes between healthy human individuals. Produced via immunoSEQ multiplex PCR; TCRdb's table is partial and in-frame only. The sample records roughly 1,500,000 clones, roughly 98% being singletons. Source material: naive CD4+ T cells sorted from blood. Documented subset: CD45RA+ positively selected. These receptors were obtained from a man aged 30 to 45 in good health.

This clone was found once. This chain joins TRBV2 and TRBJ2-1; D ambiguous. Germline V CDR1 and CDR2: SNHLY, FYNNEI. Trimming cost V 3 bases and J 8 bases, with 5 bases left between them. This CDR3 spans 11 amino acids. The CDR3 DNA reads as TGTGCCAGCAGTGATAATTATGAGCAGTTCTTC. Protein: CASSDNYEQFF.

This sequence joins TRBV5-1 and TRBJ2-7; D not resolved. The CDR3 is 16 amino acids. Between the trimmed V and J ends, which lost 4 bases and 3 bases, there was a span of 20 bases. Germline V gene sequence: CDR1 SGHRS, CDR2 YFSETQ. The DNA for the CDR3 is TGCGCCAGCAGCCCCCGGGCGACGGCTGCCCTCTACGAGCAGTACTTC. Its translation: CASSPRATAALYEQYF.

In this sample, this clone turned up once. The rearrangement links TRBV2 to TRBJ2-1, with 12 bases aligning to TRBD1. CDR1 is SNHLY, CDR2 FYNNEI, per germline. The trim removed 10 bases at V and 9 bases at J, leaving 7 bases unmatched. The CDR3 has 13 amino acids. The DNA for the CDR3 is TGTGCCACCAAGGGACAGGGGGCATTTGAGCAGTTCTTC. Its translation: CATKGQGAFEQFF.